The sequence of this T cell receptor (beta chain) was determined in a study of tumor-infiltrating lymphocytes in primary liver carcinoma. About the research overall: Staged T1-T3 N0M0, the tumors had sizes that ranged from roughly 4 to 10 cm across.

Germline CDR1 is MGHRA and CDR2 is YSYEKL. Germline trimming cut 5 bases from V and 5 bases from J; bases unmatched to any gene: 11. The length of the CDR3 is 15 residues. TCR beta cDNA was reverse-transcribed from about 500 ng of total RNA. The reaction used a constant-region primer and ProtoScript II reverse transcriptase. Three nested multiplex PCR rounds, a slightly modified ARM-PCR, produced the libraries for TCR beta. Two initial PCR rounds of roughly 10 cycles each paired TRBV1-TRBV30 forward primers with a C-beta reverse primer. TCRdb passed the multiplex PCR reads through MiXCR, listing each CDR3 protein once. The sample has fewer than 400,000 distinct CDR3 sequences, about 60% seen once; the top ten hold approximately 9%. This clonotype was picked up many times. Germline DNA was also extracted, and blood RNA was taken from unsorted whole blood. Patients showed chronic HBV infection and an absence of prior treatment. Prior to surgery, about 4.1 milliliters of peripheral blood were drawn.

Sequencing was done on a sample of peripheral blood. The TCR originated in a man between 35 and 55 years old with primary liver carcinoma and hepatitis B virus infection. The J gene is TRBJ2-5, the V gene TRBV4-1; 7 bases line up with TRBD1. The CDR3 sequence: CASSTRQGVRETQYF. The CDR3 region has the DNA TGCGCCAGCAGCACCCGACAGGGAGTGAGGGAGACCCAGTACTTC.